This T cell receptor (beta chain) appears in the sequencing data of a study of shared clonotypes between healthy human individuals. The table came from immunoSEQ multiplex PCR; TCRdb's copy has only in-frame clones and leaves some out. The sample records 2 million or so clones, over 85% being singletons. This clone was detected ten times or more. The receptor was derived from a man between 18 and 35 years old in good health. What was sequenced was naive CD4+ T cells sorted from blood. Subset in this sample: CD45RA+ positively selected.

CDR3 sequence reads: CASSVALRNTNTEAFF. CDR3 DNA sequence: TGTGCCAGCAGCGTAGCTCTGAGGAACACAAACACTGAAGCTTTCTTT. The chain combines TRBV9 with TRBJ1-1; D gene uncertain. Between the trimmed V and J ends, which lost 0 bases and 2 bases, there was a span of 14 bases. There are 16 residues in the CDR3. CDR1 is SGDLS and CDR2 is YYNGEE in the germline V gene.